This is a list of T cell receptor beta chains from one sample in a study of T cell changes during pregnancy in multiple sclerosis. Assay used: immunoSEQ multiplex PCR; TCRdb lists only in-frame clones, some missing. The sample has around 130,000 clones; around 93% are singletons. The sequencing here drew on peripheral blood, taken before pregnancy. The receptors originated from a female donor with multiple sclerosis, enrolled in a pregnancy study. Both conserved end residues are part of each CDR3. A D gene is named only where the DNA matches it firmly. Not every row has a clone size; where given, it reads once, few, many or a size class.

>few|11|TRBV2|-|TRBJ2-1
CASKRYDEQFF
TGTGCCAGCAAACGGTATGATGAGCAGTTCTTC
>-|15|TRBV18|-|TRBJ1-5
CASSPRGESNQPQHF
TGTGCCAGCTCGCCTCGGGGGGAGAGCAATCAGCCCCAGCATTTT
>-|15|TRBV5-6|-|TRBJ1-2
CASSLGRLALDGYTF
TGTGCCAGCAGCTTAGGGAGGCTCGCCTTGGATGGCTACACCTTC
>-|14|TRBV13|TRBD2|TRBJ2-7
CASSPRENSYEQYF
TGTGCCAGCAGCCCGCGGGAGAACTCCTACGAGCAGTACTTC
>-|17|TRBV6-1|TRBD1|TRBJ2-7
CASSARDRGLISYEQYF
TGTGCCAGCAGTGCTAGGGACAGGGGGCTTATATCCTACGAGCAGTACTTC
>few|14|TRBV29-1|TRBD1|TRBJ1-5
CSDRFGQGCAPQHF
TGCAGCGACCGGTTTGGACAGGGATGTGCGCCCCAGCATTTT
>-|14|TRBV6-1|TRBD1|TRBJ2-1
CASRRGQGRSEQFF
TGTGCCAGCAGGAGGGGACAGGGGCGGAGTGAGCAGTTCTTC
>-|14|TRBV18|-|TRBJ1-2
CASSPLIETGGYTF
TGTGCCAGCTCACCGTTGATCGAAACGGGGGGCTACACCTTC
>few|15|TRBV7-9|TRBD1|TRBJ1-4
CASSATTGAHEKLFF
TGTGCCAGCAGCGCAACGACAGGGGCTCATGAAAAACTGTTTTTT
>-|12|TRBV28|-|TRBJ1-5
CASGQTNQPQHF
TGTGCCAGCGGACAGACCAATCAGCCCCAGCATTTT
>-|15|TRBV9|TRBD1|TRBJ2-2
CASSDVQGVTGELFF
TGTGCCAGCAGCGATGTGCAGGGGGTGACCGGGGAGCTGTTTTTT
>-|13|TRBV6-5|-|TRBJ1-4
CASSRLGQWELFF
TGTGCCAGCAGCCGCCTCGGACAGTGGGAACTGTTTTTT
>-|13|TRBV2|-|TRBJ2-7
CASSGLVAYEQYF
TGTGCCAGCAGTGGACTGGTTGCCTACGAGCAGTACTTC
>-|17|TRBV19|TRBD2|TRBJ2-5
CASRPPPLAGIQETQYF
TGTGCCAGTAGACCTCCCCCACTAGCGGGGATACAAGAGACCCAGTACTTC
>-|15|TRBV9|-|TRBJ1-1
CASSVEVGGNTEAFF
TGTGCCAGCAGCGTAGAGGTGGGGGGGAACACTGAAGCTTTCTTT
>once|16|TRBV4-2|-|TRBJ2-6
CASSRQAVSGANVLTF
TGTGCCAGCAGCCGTCAGGCCGTCTCTGGGGCCAACGTCCTGACTTTC
>-|14|TRBV5-8|TRBD1|TRBJ1-1
CASSPGQWNTEAFF
TGTGCCAGCAGCCCGGGACAGTGGAACACTGAAGCTTTCTTT
>once|14|TRBV2|-|TRBJ2-1
CASSDTSSYNEQFF
TGTGCCAGCAGTGATACGAGCTCCTACAATGAGCAGTTCTTC
>-|17|TRBV9|TRBD2|TRBJ2-2
CASSVVAGGPGTGELFF
TGTGCCAGCAGCGTAGTTGCGGGGGGGCCGGGCACCGGGGAGCTGTTTTTT
>once|18|TRBV4-2|-|TRBJ1-3
CASSQELRGRASGNTIYF
TGTGCCAGCAGCCAAGAGTTGCGGGGGAGGGCATCTGGAAACACCATATATTTT
>-|16|TRBV19|TRBD1|TRBJ2-3
CASSIRTGATRDTQYF
TGTGCCAGTAGTATCAGAACAGGGGCCACGCGGGATACGCAGTATTTT
>-|14|TRBV27|TRBD1|TRBJ2-7
CASSPNLDRAEQYF
TGTGCCAGCAGTCCTAACCTCGACAGGGCCGAGCAGTACTTC
>-|15|TRBV5-1|TRBD2|TRBJ2-3
CASSTGLAVTDTQYF
TGCGCCAGCAGCACGGGACTAGCGGTCACAGATACGCAGTATTTT
>-|15|TRBV15|-|TRBJ1-2
CATSRVQGLNYGYTF
TGTGCCACCAGCAGAGTCCAGGGATTAAACTATGGCTACACCTTC
>-|14|TRBV18|TRBD1|TRBJ2-7
CASSMGQDTYEQYF
TGTGCCAGCTCGATGGGACAGGATACCTACGAGCAGTACTTC
>-|16|TRBV18|TRBD2|TRBJ2-1
CASSPPLAGMGNEQFF
TGTGCCAGCTCACCACCCCTAGCGGGGATGGGCAATGAGCAGTTCTTC
>-|16|TRBV9|-|TRBJ2-5
CASSVVPDASGETQYF
TGTGCCAGCAGCGTAGTTCCCGACGCTTCCGGGGAGACCCAGTACTTC
>-|16|TRBV5-1|TRBD1|TRBJ2-2
CASSPVTGGSTGELFF
TGCGCCAGCAGCCCTGTGACAGGGGGCTCAACCGGGGAGCTGTTTTTT
>-|14|TRBV18|-|TRBJ1-5
CASSPSGTNQPQHF
TGTGCCAGCTCCCCTTCCGGGACAAATCAGCCCCAGCATTTT